The source of this T cell receptor beta chain is a study of blood T cell repertoires in COVID-19. About the study: PBMCs, B-cell-depleted T cells, or T cells were the source of the cDNA or gDNA that made up the material.

Original data processing: Estimation of nucleated cell counts relied on the amplification of reference gene primers. The repertoire was sequenced with immunoSEQ multiplex PCR; TCRdb's copy has only in-frame clones and lacks some. That table furnishes V, J and clone size, whereas the DNA furnished D and trimming. This table has approximately 350,000 clones, more than 75% appearing once. Study members were between about 18 and 95 years old and lived in 20 to 25 US regions. V shed 4 bases, J shed 0 bases, and the junction held 2 bases outside the gene matches. Looked up from germline, CDR1 is SEHNR and CDR2 is FQNEAQ (reference sequence). The CDR3 spans 15 residues. In this sample, this clone turned up once.

The sequence was obtained from a woman in her 30s who had recovered from COVID-19. The sample consisted of PBMCs or T cells enriched from blood (not recorded which). The V call is TRBV7-9, the J call TRBJ2-1; 8 positions match TRBD1. CDR3 in amino acids: CASSSTGGSYNEQFF. In DNA form, the CDR3 reads TGTGCCAGCAGCTCTACAGGGGGCTCCTACAATGAGCAGTTCTTC. The full variable domain, its missing parts supplied by reference TRBV7-9 and TRBJ2-1, is DTGVSQNPRHKITKRGQNVTFRCDPISEHNRLYWYRQTLGQGPEFLTYFQNEAQLEKSRLLSDRFSAERPKGSFSTLEIQRTEQGDSAMYLCASSSTGGSYNEQFFGPGTRLTVL.